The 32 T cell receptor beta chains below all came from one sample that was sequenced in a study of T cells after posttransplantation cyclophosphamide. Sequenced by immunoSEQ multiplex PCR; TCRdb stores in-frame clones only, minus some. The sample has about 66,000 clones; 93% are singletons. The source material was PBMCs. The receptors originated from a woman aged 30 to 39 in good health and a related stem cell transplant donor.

The CDR3, as DNA: TGCGCCAGCAGCCAAGTCGGCCTGCAGTATGAAAAACTGTTTTTT. It specifies CASSQVGLQYEKLFF. This chain uses TRBV4-1 with TRBJ1-4, with D uncertain. Germline V gene sequence: CDR1 MGHRA, CDR2 YSYEKL. The CDR3 contains 15 residues. V shed 1 base and J shed 6 bases, with 12 bases lying between them.

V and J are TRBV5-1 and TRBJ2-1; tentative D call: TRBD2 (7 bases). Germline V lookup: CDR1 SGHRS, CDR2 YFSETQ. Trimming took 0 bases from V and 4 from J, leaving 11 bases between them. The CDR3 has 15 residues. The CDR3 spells CASSLAGGLYNEQFF. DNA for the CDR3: TGCGCCAGCAGCTTGGCGGGGGGCCTATACAATGAGCAGTTCTTC.

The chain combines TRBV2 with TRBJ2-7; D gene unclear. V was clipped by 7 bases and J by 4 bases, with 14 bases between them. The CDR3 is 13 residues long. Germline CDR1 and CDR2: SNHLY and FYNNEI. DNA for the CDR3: TGTGCCAGCACCAATGCATTAGGGTACGAGCAGTACTTC. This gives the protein CASTNALGYEQYF.

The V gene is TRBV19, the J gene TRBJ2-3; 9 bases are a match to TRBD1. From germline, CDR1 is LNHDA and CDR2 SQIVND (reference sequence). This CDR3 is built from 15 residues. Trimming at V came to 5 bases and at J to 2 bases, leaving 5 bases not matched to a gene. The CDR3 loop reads CASSSRQGDTDTQYF. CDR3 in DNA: TGTGCCAGTAGTTCCCGACAGGGGGACACAGATACGCAGTATTTT.

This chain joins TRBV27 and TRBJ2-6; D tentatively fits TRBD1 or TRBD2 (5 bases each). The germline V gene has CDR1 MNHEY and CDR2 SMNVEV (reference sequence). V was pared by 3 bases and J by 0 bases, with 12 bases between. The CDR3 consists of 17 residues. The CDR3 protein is CASSLGENFSGANVLTF. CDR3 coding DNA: TGTGCCAGCAGTTTGGGGGAGAACTTCTCTGGGGCCAACGTCCTGACTTTC. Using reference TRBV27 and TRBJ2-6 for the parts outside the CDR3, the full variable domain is EAQVTQNPRYLITVTGKKLTVTCSQNMNHEYMSWYRQDPGLGLRQIYYSMNVEVTDKGDVPEGYKVSRKEKRNFPLILESPSPNQTSLYFCASSLGENFSGANVLTFGAGSRLTVL.

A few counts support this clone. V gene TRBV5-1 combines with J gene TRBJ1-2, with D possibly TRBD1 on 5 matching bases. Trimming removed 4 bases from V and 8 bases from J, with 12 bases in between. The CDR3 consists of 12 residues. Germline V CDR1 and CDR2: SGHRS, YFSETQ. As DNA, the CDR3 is TGCGCCAGCAGCGGGGGACGACACGGCTACACCTTC. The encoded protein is CASSGGRHGYTF.

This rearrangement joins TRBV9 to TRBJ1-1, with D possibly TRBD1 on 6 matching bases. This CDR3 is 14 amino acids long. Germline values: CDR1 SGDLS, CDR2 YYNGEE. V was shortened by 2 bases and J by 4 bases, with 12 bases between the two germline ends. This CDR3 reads CASSVSGGSTEAFF. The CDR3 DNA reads TGTGCCAGCAGCGTCAGCGGGGGCTCCACTGAAGCTTTCTTT.

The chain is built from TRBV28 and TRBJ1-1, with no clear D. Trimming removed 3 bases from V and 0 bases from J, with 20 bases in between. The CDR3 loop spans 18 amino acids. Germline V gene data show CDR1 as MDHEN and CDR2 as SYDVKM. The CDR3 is CASSFIRYGRNMNTEAFF. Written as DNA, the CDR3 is TGTGCCAGCAGTTTTATCCGGTACGGCCGTAACATGAACACTGAAGCTTTCTTT.

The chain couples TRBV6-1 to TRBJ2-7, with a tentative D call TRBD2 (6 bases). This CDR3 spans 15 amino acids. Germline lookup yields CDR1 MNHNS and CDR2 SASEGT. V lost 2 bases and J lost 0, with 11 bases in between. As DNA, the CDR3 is TGTGCCAGCAGTGAATCCCGGGGGAGCTCCTACGAGCAGTACTTC. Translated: CASSESRGSSYEQYF.

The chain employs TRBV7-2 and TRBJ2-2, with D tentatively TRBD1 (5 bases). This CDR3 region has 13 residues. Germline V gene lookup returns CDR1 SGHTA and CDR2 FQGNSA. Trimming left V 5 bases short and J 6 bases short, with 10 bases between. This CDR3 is CASSLQGAGELFF. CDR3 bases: TGTGCCAGCAGCCTCCAGGGTGCCGGGGAGCTGTTTTTT.

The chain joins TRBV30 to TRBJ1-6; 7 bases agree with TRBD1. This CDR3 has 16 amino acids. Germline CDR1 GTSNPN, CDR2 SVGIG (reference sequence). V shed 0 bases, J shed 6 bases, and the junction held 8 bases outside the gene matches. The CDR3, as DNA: TGTGCCTGGAGTGTAAGGGGGCGCCCCCTTAATTCACCCCTCCACTTT. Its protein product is CAWSVRGRPLNSPLHF.

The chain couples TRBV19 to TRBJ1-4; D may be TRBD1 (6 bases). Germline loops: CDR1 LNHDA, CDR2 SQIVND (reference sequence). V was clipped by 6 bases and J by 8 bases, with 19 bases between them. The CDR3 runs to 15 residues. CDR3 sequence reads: CASRRGKGVDEKLFF. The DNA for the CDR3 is TGTGCCAGTAGGAGGGGGAAGGGTGTAGACGAAAAACTGTTTTTT. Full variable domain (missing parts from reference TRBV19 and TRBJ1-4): DGGITQSPKYLFRKEGQNVTLSCEQNLNHDAMYWYRQDPGQGLRLIYYSQIVNDFQKGDIAEGYSVSREKKESFPLTVTSAQKNPTAFYLCASRRGKGVDEKLFFGSGTQLSVL.

CDR3 in amino acids: CASRRNSGNTIYF. The DNA for the CDR3 is TGTGCCTCCCGCAGAAACTCTGGAAACACCATATATTTT. The genes are TRBV30 and TRBJ1-3; no clear D. V was clipped by 7 bases and J by 0 bases, with 10 bases between them. CDR1 and CDR2 (germline): GTSNPN, SVGIG (reference sequence). This CDR3 spans 13 amino acids. Looking up the rest from reference TRBV30 and TRBJ1-3 gives the full variable domain: SQTIHQWPATLVQPVGSPLSLECTVEGTSNPNLYWYRQAAGRGLQLLFYSVGIGQISSEVPQNLSASRPQDRQFILSSKKLLLSDSGFYLCASRRNSGNTIYFGEGSWLTVV.

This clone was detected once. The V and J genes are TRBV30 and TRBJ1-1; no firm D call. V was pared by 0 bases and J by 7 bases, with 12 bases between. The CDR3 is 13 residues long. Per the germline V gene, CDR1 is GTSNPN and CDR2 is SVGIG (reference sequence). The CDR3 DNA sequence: TGTGCCTGGAGTGTACTGGGTTGGGGTGAAGCTTTCTTT. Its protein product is CAWSVLGWGEAFF.

Here the CDR3 DNA reads TGTGCCAGCAGCTTCCGAGGACTAGCGGGGAAAGAGACCCAGTACTTC. Residues: CASSFRGLAGKETQYF. The rearrangement links TRBV7-2 to TRBJ2-5; TRBD2 agrees at 12 bases. Germline CDR1 and CDR2: SGHTA and FQGNSA. The CDR3 totals 16 residues. J lost 3 bases, V lost 3 bases, and 5 bases had no gene match. The whole variable domain, filled in from reference TRBV7-2 and TRBJ2-5, reads GAGVSQSPSNKVTEKGKDVELRCDPISGHTALYWYRQSLGQGLEFLIYFQGNSAPDKSGLPSDRFSAERTGGSVSTLTIQRTQQEDSAVYLCASSFRGLAGKETQYFGPGTRLLVL.

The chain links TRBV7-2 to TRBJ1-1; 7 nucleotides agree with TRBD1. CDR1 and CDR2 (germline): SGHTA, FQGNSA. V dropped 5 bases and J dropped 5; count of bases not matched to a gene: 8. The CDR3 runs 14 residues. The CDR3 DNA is TGTGCCAGCAGCCCTCAGACAGGGAATACTGAAGCTTTCTTT. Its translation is CASSPQTGNTEAFF.

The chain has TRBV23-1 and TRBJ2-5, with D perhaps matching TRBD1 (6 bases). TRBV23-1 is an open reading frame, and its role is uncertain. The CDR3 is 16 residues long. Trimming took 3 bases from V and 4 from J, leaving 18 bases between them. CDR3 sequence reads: CASSHLSPDRPETQYF. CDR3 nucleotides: TGCGCCAGCAGTCATCTCAGCCCAGACAGGCCAGAGACCCAGTACTTC.

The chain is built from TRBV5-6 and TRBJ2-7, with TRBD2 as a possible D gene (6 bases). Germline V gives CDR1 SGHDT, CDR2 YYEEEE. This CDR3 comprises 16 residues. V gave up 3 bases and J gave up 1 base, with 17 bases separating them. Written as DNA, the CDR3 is TGTGCCAGCAGCTCCTCAACCGGGACTTATTCCTACGAGCAGTACTTC. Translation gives CASSSSTGTYSYEQYF.

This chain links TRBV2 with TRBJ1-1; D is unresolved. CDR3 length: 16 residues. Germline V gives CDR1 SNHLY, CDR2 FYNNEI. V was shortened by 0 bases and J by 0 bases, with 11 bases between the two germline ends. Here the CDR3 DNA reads TGTGCCAGCAGTGAAGCCGTGTCCTACATGAACACTGAAGCTTTCTTT. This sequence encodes CASSEAVSYMNTEAFF.

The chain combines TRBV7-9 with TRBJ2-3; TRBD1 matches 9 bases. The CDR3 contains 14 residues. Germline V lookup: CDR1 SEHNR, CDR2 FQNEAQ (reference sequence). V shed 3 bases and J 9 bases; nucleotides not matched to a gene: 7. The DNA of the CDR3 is TGTGCCAGCAGCTTGGGACAGGGCGATTTAACGCAGTATTTT. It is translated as CASSLGQGDLTQYF.

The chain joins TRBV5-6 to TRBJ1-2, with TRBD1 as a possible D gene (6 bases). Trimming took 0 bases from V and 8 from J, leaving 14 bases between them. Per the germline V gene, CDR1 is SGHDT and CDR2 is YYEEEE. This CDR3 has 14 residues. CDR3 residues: CASSLGYRAFGYTF. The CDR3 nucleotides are TGTGCCAGCAGCTTGGGGTACAGGGCTTTCGGCTACACCTTC.

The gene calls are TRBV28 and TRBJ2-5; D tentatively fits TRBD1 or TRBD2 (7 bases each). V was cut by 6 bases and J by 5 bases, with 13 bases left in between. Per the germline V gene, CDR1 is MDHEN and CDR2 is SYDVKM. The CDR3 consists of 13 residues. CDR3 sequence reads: CASRRGREETQYF. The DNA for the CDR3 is TGTGCCAGCAGGAGGGGGCGGGAGGAGACCCAGTACTTC.

CDR3 sequence: CASSEAGRGTANEQFF. For the CDR3, the DNA is TGTGCCAGCAGTGAAGCGGGCAGGGGGACGGCCAATGAGCAGTTCTTC. The chain is built from TRBV2 and TRBJ2-1; 7 bases agree with TRBD1. V shed 0 bases and J 6 bases; nucleotides not matched to a gene: 8. The CDR3 runs 16 residues. The germline gives CDR1 SNHLY, CDR2 FYNNEI.

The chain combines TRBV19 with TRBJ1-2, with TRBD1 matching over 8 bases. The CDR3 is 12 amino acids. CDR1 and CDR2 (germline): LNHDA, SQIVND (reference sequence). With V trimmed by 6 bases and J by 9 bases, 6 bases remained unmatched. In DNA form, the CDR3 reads TGTGCCAGTAGCCCAGGACAGGGCCGCTACACCTTC. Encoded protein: CASSPGQGRYTF.

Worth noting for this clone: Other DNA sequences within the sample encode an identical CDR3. The CDR3 DNA is TGTGCCAGCAGTTCCAGGGTAAATCAGCCCCAGCATTTT. The encoded protein is CASSSRVNQPQHF. The chain recombines TRBV6-5 with TRBJ1-5, with D tentatively TRBD1 (5 bases). Trimming removed 4 bases from V and 4 bases from J, with 8 bases in between. The CDR3 contains 13 residues. CDR1 and CDR2 from the germline V gene are MNHEY and SVGAGI.

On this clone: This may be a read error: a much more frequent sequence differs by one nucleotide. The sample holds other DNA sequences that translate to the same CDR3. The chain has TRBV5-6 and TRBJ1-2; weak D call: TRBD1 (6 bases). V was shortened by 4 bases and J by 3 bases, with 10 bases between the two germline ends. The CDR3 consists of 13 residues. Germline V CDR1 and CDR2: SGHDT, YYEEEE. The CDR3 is CASSQQGDYGYTF. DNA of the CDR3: TGTGCCAGCAGCCAACAGGGCGACTATGGCTACACCTTC. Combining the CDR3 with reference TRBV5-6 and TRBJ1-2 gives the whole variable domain DAGVTQSPTHLIKTRGQQVTLRCSPKSGHDTVSWYQQALGQGPQFIFQYYEEEERQRGNFPDRFSGHQFPNYSSELNVNALLLGDSALYLCASSQQGDYGYTFGSGTRLTVV.

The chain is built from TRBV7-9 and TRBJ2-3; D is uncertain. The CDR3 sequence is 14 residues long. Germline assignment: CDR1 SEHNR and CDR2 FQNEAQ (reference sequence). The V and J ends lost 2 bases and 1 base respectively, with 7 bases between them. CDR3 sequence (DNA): TGTGCCAGCAGCTTATCGACCGGCACAGATACGCAGTATTTT. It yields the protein CASSLSTGTDTQYF.

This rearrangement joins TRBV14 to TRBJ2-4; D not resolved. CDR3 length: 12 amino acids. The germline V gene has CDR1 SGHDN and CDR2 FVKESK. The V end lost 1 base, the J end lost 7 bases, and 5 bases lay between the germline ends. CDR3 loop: CASSQGRNIQYF. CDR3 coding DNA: TGTGCCAGCAGCCAAGGTCGCAACATTCAGTACTTC.

In DNA form, the CDR3 reads TGTGCCAGCAGCTGGGCCGAAATGACGGTTAACACTGAAGCTTTCTTT. Its translation: CASSWAEMTVNTEAFF. This rearrangement joins TRBV21-1 to TRBJ1-1; the D call of TRBD1 is as the table states it, not checked on the DNA. TRBV21-1 is described as a pseudogene. The CDR3 consists of 16 residues.

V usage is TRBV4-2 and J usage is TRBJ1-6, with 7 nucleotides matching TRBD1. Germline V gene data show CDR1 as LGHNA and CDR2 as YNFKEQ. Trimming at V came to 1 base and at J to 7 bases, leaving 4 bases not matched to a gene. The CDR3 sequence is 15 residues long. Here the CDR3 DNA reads TGTGCCAGCAGCCAAGGGCGGGACAGAAATTCACCCCTCCACTTT. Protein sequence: CASSQGRDRNSPLHF.

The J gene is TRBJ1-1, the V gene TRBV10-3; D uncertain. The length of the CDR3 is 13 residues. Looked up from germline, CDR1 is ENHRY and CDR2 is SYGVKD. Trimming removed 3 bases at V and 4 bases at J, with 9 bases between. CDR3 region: CAISEWSGTEAFF. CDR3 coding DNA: TGTGCCATCAGTGAATGGTCCGGCACTGAAGCTTTCTTT.

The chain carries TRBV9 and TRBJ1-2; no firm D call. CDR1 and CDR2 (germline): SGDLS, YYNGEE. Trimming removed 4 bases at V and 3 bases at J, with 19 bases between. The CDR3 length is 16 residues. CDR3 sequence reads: CASSTPPHKGDYGYTF. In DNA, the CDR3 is TGTGCCAGCAGCACCCCCCCGCACAAGGGAGACTATGGCTACACCTTC.